A selection of T cell receptor beta chains follows, all from one sample in a study of blood T cells in healthy people across ages. TCRdb ran MiXCR on the 5' RACE reads and lists one entry per CDR3 protein. The sample contains more than 1,400,000 distinct CDR3 sequences, roughly 45% of which appear only once. The sequencing sample was made of blood. The receptor source for this set is a woman aged 18-35 years in good health. The CDR3 runs from the conserved cysteine through the conserved F or W.

J,V,CDR3
TRBJ2-7,TRBV6-5,CASSTLAGGISYEQYF
-,TRBV6-1,CASSGGQYEQYF
TRBJ2-3,TRBV20-1,CSALDRVNTDTQYF
TRBJ2-3,TRBV20-1,CSAGGRKPSTDTQYF
TRBJ2-5,TRBV30,CAWSLHGTDQETQYF
TRBJ1-4,TRBV6-5,CASRGTVRANEKLFF
TRBJ1-4,TRBV9,CASSATTGIGEKLFF
TRBJ2-7,TRBV11-2,CASSLYLAGSLGEQYF
TRBJ2-5,TRBV18,CASSHTLQGRETQYF
TRBJ1-3,TRBV6-5,CASSYGRGQGKNPGNTIYF
TRBJ2-5,TRBV24-1,CATSDSRGQGAMETQYF
-,TRBV7-9,CASSLRTRYEQYF
TRBJ2-1,TRBV27,CVSSLGYNEQFF
TRBJ2-5,TRBV7-2,CASSVAYQETQYF
-,TRBV3-1,CASSQGGSESYNEQYF
TRBJ2-3,TRBV2,CASTERGGSTDTQYF
TRBJ2-5,TRBV7-9,CASSPYGTAGETQYF
TRBJ2-7,TRBV20-1,CSARGKWSGRSYEQYF
TRBJ1-1,TRBV30,CAWRGPMNTEAFF
TRBJ2-4,TRBV7-2,CASSLHGRTVAKNIQYF